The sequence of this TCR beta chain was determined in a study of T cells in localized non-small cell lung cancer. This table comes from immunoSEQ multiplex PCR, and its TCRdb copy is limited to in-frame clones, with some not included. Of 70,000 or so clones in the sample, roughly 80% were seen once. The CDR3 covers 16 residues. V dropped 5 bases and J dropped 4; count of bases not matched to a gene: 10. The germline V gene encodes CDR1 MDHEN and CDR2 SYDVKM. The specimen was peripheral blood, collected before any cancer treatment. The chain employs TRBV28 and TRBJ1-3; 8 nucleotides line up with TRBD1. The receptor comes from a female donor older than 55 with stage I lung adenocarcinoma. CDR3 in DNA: TGTGCCAGCAGTGGAAACGACAGGGGTCAGGGAAACACCATATATTTT. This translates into CASSGNDRGQGNTIYF.